Given below is one T cell receptor (beta chain) in context. After removal of 2 bases from V and 5 bases from J, the junction contained 9 bases not matched to a gene. Germline lookup yields CDR1 SGDLS and CDR2 YYNGEE. The CDR3 extends over 15 amino acids. This sample stems from a study of cytomegalovirus exposure and HLA in healthy donors. Sampled while nominally healthy, donors likely had unrecorded immune exposures. Primers: 60 Vbeta forward and 13 Jbeta reverse. Assay used: immunoSEQ multiplex PCR; TCRdb lists only in-frame clones, some missing. The profile shows under 150,000 clones, 70% to 80% of them singletons.

The receptor was derived from a man aged 25-45 years in good health and CMV-seronegative. The V call is TRBV9, the J call TRBJ1-1, with TRBD1 matching over 7 bases. The sample taken for sequencing was PBMCs. The CDR3 bases are TGTGCCAGCAGCGTTTCCGGGACAGCAACTACTGAAGCTTTCTTT. It is translated as CASSVSGTATTEAFF. Looking up the rest from reference TRBV9 and TRBJ1-1 gives the full variable domain: DSGVTQTPKHLITATGQRVTLRCSPRSGDLSVYWYQQSLDQGLQFLIQYYNGEERAKGNILERFSAQQFPDLHSELNLSSLELGDSALYFCASSVSGTATTEAFFGQGTRLTVV.